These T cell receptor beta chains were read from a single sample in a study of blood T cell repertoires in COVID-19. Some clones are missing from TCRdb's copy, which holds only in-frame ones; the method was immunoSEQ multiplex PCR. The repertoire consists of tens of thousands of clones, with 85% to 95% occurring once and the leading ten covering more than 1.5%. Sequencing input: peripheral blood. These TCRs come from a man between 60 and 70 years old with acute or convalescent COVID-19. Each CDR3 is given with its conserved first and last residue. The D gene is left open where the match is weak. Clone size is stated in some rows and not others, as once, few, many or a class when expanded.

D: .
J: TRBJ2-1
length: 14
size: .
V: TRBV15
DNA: TGTGCCACCAGCAACCGGGTCCCCGGTAATGAGCAGTTCTTC
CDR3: CATSNRVPGNEQFF

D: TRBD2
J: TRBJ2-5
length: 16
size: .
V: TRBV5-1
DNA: TGCGCCAGCAGCTTACCTAGCGGGAGTAGAGGAGAGACCCAGTACTTC
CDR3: CASSLPSGSRGETQYF

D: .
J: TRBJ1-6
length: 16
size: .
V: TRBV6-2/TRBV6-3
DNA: TGTGCCAGCAGCCCTACAGGGACATGGGAAGAATCACCCCTCCACTTT
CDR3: CASSPTGTWEESPLHF

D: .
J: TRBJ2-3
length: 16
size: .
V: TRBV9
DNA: TGTGCCAGCAGCGTAGCCGTTCGGGAAGGCACAGATACGCAGTATTTT
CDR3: CASSVAVREGTDTQYF

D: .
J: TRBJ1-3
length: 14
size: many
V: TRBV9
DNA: TGTGCCAGCAGCGCCGCAGGGTTAGGAAACACCATATATTTT
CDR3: CASSAAGLGNTIYF

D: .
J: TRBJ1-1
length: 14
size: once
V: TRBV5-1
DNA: TGCGCCAGCAGCCTGGTTCAAGCGAACACTGAAGCTTTCTTT
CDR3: CASSLVQANTEAFF

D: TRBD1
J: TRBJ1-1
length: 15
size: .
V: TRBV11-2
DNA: TGTGCCAGCAGCTCCTCGGACAGGGTGGGCACTGAAGCTTTCTTT
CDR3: CASSSSDRVGTEAFF

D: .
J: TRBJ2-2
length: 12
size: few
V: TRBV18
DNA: TGTGCCAGCTCACCAGGAGCCGGGGAGCTGTTTTTT
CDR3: CASSPGAGELFF

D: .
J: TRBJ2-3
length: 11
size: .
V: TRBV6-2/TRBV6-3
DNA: TGTGCCAGCAGTTCACACCCTACGCAGTATTTT
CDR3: CASSSHPTQYF

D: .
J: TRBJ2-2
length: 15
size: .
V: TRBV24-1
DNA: TGTGCCACCAGTGATTTGCAGCCGGGCACCGGGGAGCTGTTTTTT
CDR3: CATSDLQPGTGELFF

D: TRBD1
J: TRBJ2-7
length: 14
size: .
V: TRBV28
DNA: TGTGCCAGCCACAGACAGGGTTTCCCCTACGAGCAGTACTTC
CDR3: CASHRQGFPYEQYF

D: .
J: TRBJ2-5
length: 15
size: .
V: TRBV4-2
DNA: TGTGCCAGCAGCCAAGAATGGAGGGGAGGAGAGACCCAGTACTTC
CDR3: CASSQEWRGGETQYF

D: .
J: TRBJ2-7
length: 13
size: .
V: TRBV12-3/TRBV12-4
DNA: TGTGCCAGCAGTTTAGGGCAGTCCTACGAGCAGTACTTC
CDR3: CASSLGQSYEQYF

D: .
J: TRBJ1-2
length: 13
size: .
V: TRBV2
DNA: TGTGCCAGCAGTGTAAGGAGGGAGGATGGCTACACCTTC
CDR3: CASSVRREDGYTF

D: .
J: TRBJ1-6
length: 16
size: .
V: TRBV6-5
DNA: TGTGCCAGCAGTTACTCCCCACCAGGCGCCAATTCACCCCTCCACTTT
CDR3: CASSYSPPGANSPLHF

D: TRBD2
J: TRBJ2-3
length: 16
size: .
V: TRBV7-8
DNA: TGTGCCAGCAGCTTGTCTAGCGGGAGGGGAGGGGATACGCAGTATTTT
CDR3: CASSLSSGRGGDTQYF

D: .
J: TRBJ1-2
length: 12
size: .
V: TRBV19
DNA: TGTGCCAGTAGTATGAGTGCCTATGGCTACACCTTC
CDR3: CASSMSAYGYTF

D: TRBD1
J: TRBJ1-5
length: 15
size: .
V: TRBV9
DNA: TGTGCCAGCAGCGCAACCGGGACAGGGGGTCAGCCCCAGCATTTT
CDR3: CASSATGTGGQPQHF

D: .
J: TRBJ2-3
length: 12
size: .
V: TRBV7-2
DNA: TGTGCCAGCAGCTTATCCGTAGATACGCAGTATTTT
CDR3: CASSLSVDTQYF

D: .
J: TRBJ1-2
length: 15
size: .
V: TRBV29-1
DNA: TGCAGCGCTGGGGTTGGGCAGGGCGTTAACTATGGCTACACCTTC
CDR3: CSAGVGQGVNYGYTF

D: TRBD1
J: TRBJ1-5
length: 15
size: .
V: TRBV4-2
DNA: TGTGCCAGCAGCCCCATAAACAGGGGGACTCAGCCCCAGCATTTT
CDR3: CASSPINRGTQPQHF

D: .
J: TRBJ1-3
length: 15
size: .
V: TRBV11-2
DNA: TGTGCCAGCAGCCACAGCGGGATATCGGGAAACACCATATATTTT
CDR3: CASSHSGISGNTIYF

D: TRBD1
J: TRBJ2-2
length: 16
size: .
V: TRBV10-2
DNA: TGCGCCAGCAGTGAGTCGGGCGGACAGGGGCCCGGGGAGCTGTTTTTT
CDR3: CASSESGGQGPGELFF

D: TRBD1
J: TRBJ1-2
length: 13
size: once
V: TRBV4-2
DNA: TGTGCCAGCAGCAAACAGGGGGCGGAAGGCTACACCTTC
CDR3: CASSKQGAEGYTF

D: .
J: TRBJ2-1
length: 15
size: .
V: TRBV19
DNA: TGTGCCAGTAGTCGTCCGGGAGTTCTGAGGAATGAGCAGTTCTTC
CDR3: CASSRPGVLRNEQFF

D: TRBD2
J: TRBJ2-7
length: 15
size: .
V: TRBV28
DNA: TGTGCCAGCAGACCTCCGGGACTAGCGGCTAAGGAGCAGTACTTC
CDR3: CASRPPGLAAKEQYF

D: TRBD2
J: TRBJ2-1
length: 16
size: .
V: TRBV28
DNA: TGTGCCAGCAGTTTCACGGGACTAGCGGGCTACAATGAGCAGTTCTTC
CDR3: CASSFTGLAGYNEQFF

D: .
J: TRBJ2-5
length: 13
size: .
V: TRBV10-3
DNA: TGTGCCATCAGTGAGAAAGGGGCGGAGACCCAGTACTTC
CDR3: CAISEKGAETQYF

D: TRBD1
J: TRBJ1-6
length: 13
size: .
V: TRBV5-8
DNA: TGTGCCAGCAGCCAGACAGGGATATCACCCCTCCACTTT
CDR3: CASSQTGISPLHF

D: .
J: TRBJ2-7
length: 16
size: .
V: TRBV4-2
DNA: TGTGCCAGCAGCCAAGCTGGGGTCGGGGGACCCTACGAGCAGTACTTC
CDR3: CASSQAGVGGPYEQYF

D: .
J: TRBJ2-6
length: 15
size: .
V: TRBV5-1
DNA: TGCGCCAGCAGCTCCGACGAGGTTGGGGCCAACGTCCTGACTTTC
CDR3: CASSSDEVGANVLTF

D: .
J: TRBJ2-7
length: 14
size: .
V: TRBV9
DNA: TGTGCCAGCAGCGTAGGTAGCGACTCCTACGAGCAGTACTTC
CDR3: CASSVGSDSYEQYF

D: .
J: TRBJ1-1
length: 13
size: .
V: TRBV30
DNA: TGTGCCTGGAGTGCGGAGAGGTCCACTGAAGCTTTCTTT
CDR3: CAWSAERSTEAFF

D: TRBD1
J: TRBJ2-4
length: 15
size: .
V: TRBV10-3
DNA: TGTGCCATCAGTGAGCCCCAGACAGGGAATGACATTCAGTACTTC
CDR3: CAISEPQTGNDIQYF

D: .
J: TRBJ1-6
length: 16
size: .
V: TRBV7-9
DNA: TGTGCCAGCAGCTTAGAGGGTCCGGGCCAGGGGTCACCCCTCCACTTT
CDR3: CASSLEGPGQGSPLHF

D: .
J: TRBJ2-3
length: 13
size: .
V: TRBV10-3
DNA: TGTGCCACCTACTACAGGGGCACAGATACGCAGTATTTT
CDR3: CATYYRGTDTQYF

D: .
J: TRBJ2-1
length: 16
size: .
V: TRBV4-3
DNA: TGCGCCAGCAGCCAAGATCGGACGGGAGCCTACAATGAGCAGTTCTTC
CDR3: CASSQDRTGAYNEQFF

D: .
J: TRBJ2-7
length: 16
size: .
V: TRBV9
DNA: TGTGCCAGCAGCGTAGGAGGAGGGCAGGGAACCTACGAGCAGTACTTC
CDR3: CASSVGGGQGTYEQYF

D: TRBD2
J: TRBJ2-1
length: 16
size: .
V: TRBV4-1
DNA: TGCGCCAGCAGCCAGGCTATGGCGGGAGGTTTCAATGAGCAGTTCTTC
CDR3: CASSQAMAGGFNEQFF

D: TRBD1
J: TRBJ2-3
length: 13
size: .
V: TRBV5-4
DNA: TGTGCCAGCACCTCGGGACAGGTAGATACGCAGTATTTT
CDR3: CASTSGQVDTQYF

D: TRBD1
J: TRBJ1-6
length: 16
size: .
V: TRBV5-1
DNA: TGCGCCAGCACCCCCTCCCCCGGACAGGGGAGTTCACCCCTCCACTTT
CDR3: CASTPSPGQGSSPLHF

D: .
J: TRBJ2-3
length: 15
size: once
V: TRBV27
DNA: TGTGCCAGCAGTTTATTAGGGGCCAGCACAGATACGCAGTATTTT
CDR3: CASSLLGASTDTQYF

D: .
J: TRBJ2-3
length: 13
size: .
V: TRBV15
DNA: TGTGCCACAAAAGGGGGGGGCACAGATACGCAGTATTTT
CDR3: CATKGGGTDTQYF

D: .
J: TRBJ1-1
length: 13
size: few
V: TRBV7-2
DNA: TGTGCCAGCAGCTTAAGGCCAGGGACTGAAGCTTTCTTT
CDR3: CASSLRPGTEAFF

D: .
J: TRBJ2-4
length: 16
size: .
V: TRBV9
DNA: TGTGCCAGCAGCGTAGCGGAGGGGATGGCCAAAAACATTCAGTACTTC
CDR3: CASSVAEGMAKNIQYF

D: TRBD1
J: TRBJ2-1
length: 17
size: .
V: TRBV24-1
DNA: TGTGCCACCAGTGATCCGGGACAGGGTAGTTCCTACAATGAGCAGTTCTTC
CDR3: CATSDPGQGSSYNEQFF

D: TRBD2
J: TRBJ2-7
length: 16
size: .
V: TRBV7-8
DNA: TGTGCCAGCAGCTTAGGAGCGGGAGGGGTCTCCTACGAGCAGTACTTC
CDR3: CASSLGAGGVSYEQYF

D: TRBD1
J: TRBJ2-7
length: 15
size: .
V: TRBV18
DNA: TGTGCCAGCTCACCGACGGCAGGGGGCTTGTACGAGCAGTACTTC
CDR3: CASSPTAGGLYEQYF

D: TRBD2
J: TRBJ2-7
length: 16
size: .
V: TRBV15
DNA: TGTGCCACCAGCAGAGGAGGGACTAGCGGGAGCTACGAGCAGTACTTC
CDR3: CATSRGGTSGSYEQYF

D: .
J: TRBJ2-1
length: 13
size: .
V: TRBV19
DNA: TGTGCCAGTAAAGAGGACGGGAACAATGAGCAGTTCTTC
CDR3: CASKEDGNNEQFF

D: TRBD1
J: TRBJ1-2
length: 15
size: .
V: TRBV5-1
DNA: TGCGCCAGCAGCTACGGGACAGGGGTTGACTATGGCTACACCTTC
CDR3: CASSYGTGVDYGYTF

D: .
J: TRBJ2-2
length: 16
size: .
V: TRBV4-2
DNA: TGTGCCAGCAGCCCTAGACAGGCCCAGGGTACCGGGGAGCTGTTTTTT
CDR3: CASSPRQAQGTGELFF

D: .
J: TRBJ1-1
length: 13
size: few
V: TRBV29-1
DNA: TGCAGCGTTGTTCGGGGGGATAACACTGAAGCTTTCTTT
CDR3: CSVVRGDNTEAFF